This is a list of T cell receptor beta chains from one sample in a study of cytomegalovirus exposure and HLA in healthy donors. Profiled with immunoSEQ multiplex PCR; TCRdb holds only in-frame clones, not every one. Of 200,000 to 300,000 clones in the sample, more than 75% were seen once. Input material: PBMCs. The receptors were sampled from a woman in her 30s in good health and CMV-seropositive. The CDR3 runs from the conserved cysteine through the conserved F or W. Each record gives: J gene, clone size, D gene, V gene, CDR3 DNA, CDR3 protein. D genes are given only for firm matches. Expanded clones are given a class, and other clones once, few, many or no size at all.

>TRBJ2-5|.|TRBD2|TRBV15
TGTGCCACCAGCAGAGAGGTCCTAGACCTAGCGGGACGGGGGGGAGAGACCCAGTACTTC
CATSREVLDLAGRGGETQYF
>TRBJ2-3|.|TRBD2|TRBV28
TGTGCCAGCAGTTTCGTCGGGGGACTAGCGGGACTAATGAGCACAGATACGCAGTATTTT
CASSFVGGLAGLMSTDTQYF
>TRBJ2-2|.|.|TRBV18
TGTGCCAGCTCACCTCCGTCGGGCGGGGAGCTGTTTTTT
CASSPPSGGELFF
>TRBJ1-1|.|.|TRBV19
TGTGCCAGTAGCCGGGGTAGTGTCACTGAAGCTTTCTTT
CASSRGSVTEAFF
>TRBJ2-3|.|.|TRBV7-3
TGTGCCAGCACTTCGGGGGGCCCACCGCAGTATTTT
CASTSGGPPQYF
>TRBJ2-2|few|.|TRBV7-3
TGTGCCAGCAGCGTTCAGGGATCCGGGGAGCTGTTTTTT
CASSVQGSGELFF
>TRBJ2-5|.|TRBD2|TRBV27
TGTGCCAGCAGTTTACAGCGGGAAGGTGGGGAGACCCAGTACTTC
CASSLQREGGETQYF
>TRBJ1-1|.|TRBD1|TRBV28
TGTGCCACAGGATTAGAAGGGGGCGCTCCCAAGTACACTGAAGCTTTCTTT
CATGLEGGAPKYTEAFF
>TRBJ2-4|.|TRBD1|TRBV30
TGTGCCTGGTCATTGGGACAGGGGGCCGGCATTCAGTACTTC
CAWSLGQGAGIQYF
>TRBJ2-1|.|TRBD2|TRBV30
TGTGCCTGGGGGGGGGACTTAAGCTCCTACAATGAGCAGTTCTTC
CAWGGDLSSYNEQFF
>TRBJ2-1|.|TRBD2|TRBV9
TGTGCCAGCAGCGGCCTCGTTGGGGGGGGTGAGCAGTTCTTC
CASSGLVGGGEQFF
>TRBJ2-6|once|TRBD1|TRBV28
TGTGCCAGCAGTTTATTGACAGGGACTGGGGCCAACGTCCTGACTTTC
CASSLLTGTGANVLTF
>TRBJ1-3|.|TRBD1|TRBV30
TGTGCCTGGGCCAGGGACAGCTCTGGAAACACCATATATTTT
CAWARDSSGNTIYF
>TRBJ2-7|.|TRBD2|TRBV13
TGTGCCAGCAGCTCAGGGACTAGCAACTACGAGCAGTACTTC
CASSSGTSNYEQYF
>TRBJ1-2|once|.|TRBV30
TGTGCCTGGAGTCAAACAGGGATCCGGAATCGCTACACCTTC
CAWSQTGIRNRYTF
>TRBJ2-7|.|TRBD2|TRBV5-4
TGTGCCAGCAGCCAAGGACTAGCGGTTTCCTACGAGCAGTACTTC
CASSQGLAVSYEQYF
>TRBJ1-5|.|.|TRBV19
TGTGCCAGTAGTATAACGGGCAATCAGCCCCAGCATTTT
CASSITGNQPQHF
>TRBJ2-7|.|TRBD1|TRBV18
TGTGCCAGCTCAATCCTGGGACAGGGGGTTTCCTACGAGCAGTACTTC
CASSILGQGVSYEQYF
>TRBJ2-2|.|TRBD1|TRBV27
TGTGCCAGCAGTTTGATTACGGGACAGGGAGGATGGACCGGGGAGCTGTTTTTT
CASSLITGQGGWTGELFF
>TRBJ2-2|.|TRBD1|TRBV7-6
TGTGCCAGCAGCCCCCCGGGACAGGGGAACACCGGGGAGCTGTTTTTT
CASSPPGQGNTGELFF
>TRBJ2-7|.|TRBD2|TRBV27
TGTGCCAGCAGTTCGCCAGCGGGAGGTAACGACGAGCAGTACTTC
CASSSPAGGNDEQYF
>TRBJ2-1|.|.|TRBV28
TGTGCCAGCAGTTTTAGTAATAGCTATGAGCAGTTCTTC
CASSFSNSYEQFF
>TRBJ2-1|.|TRBD2|TRBV2
TGTGCCAGCATCGGGACTAGCGGGAGTTCATCCTACAATGAGCAGTTCTTC
CASIGTSGSSSYNEQFF
>TRBJ2-7|.|TRBD1|TRBV5-6
TGTGCCAGCAGCCCGGGGACAGGGGGCTTGTACGAGCAGTACTTC
CASSPGTGGLYEQYF
>TRBJ1-1|.|TRBD1|TRBV7-2
TGTGCCAGCAGCTTCAGGGGGGTACACACTGAAGCTTTCTTT
CASSFRGVHTEAFF
>TRBJ2-5|.|TRBD2|TRBV13
TGTGCCAGCAGCCCAGGACTAGCGGGAGTGGAGACCCAGTACTTC
CASSPGLAGVETQYF
>TRBJ2-1|.|TRBD1|TRBV11-3
TGTGCCAGCAGCCGATCCGACAGGGGCTACTTCAGTGAGCAGTTCTTC
CASSRSDRGYFSEQFF
>TRBJ2-7|.|TRBD2|TRBV10-3
TGTGCCATCAGTGAGGGACTAGCGGGGGGATTATCCTACGAGCAGTACTTC
CAISEGLAGGLSYEQYF
>TRBJ1-1|.|TRBD1|TRBV28
TGTGCCAGCAGGCTCAGGGGGCTCGTGAACACTGAAGCTTTCTTT
CASRLRGLVNTEAFF
>TRBJ2-6|.|.|TRBV11-3
TGTGCCAGCAGCTTCATGGCTGGTGGGGCCAACGTCCTGACTTTC
CASSFMAGGANVLTF
>TRBJ2-1|.|.|TRBV2
TGTGCCAGCACACTAGATCCATACAATGAGCAGTTCTTC
CASTLDPYNEQFF
>TRBJ1-5|.|.|TRBV7-8
TGTGCCAGCAGCTTAGTAGGAGGGGGCAATCAGCCCCAGCATTTT
CASSLVGGGNQPQHF
>TRBJ2-7|.|.|TRBV5-1
TGCGCCAGCAGCTACCGCGGGGACTCCTACGAGCAGTACTTC
CASSYRGDSYEQYF
>TRBJ2-5|once|.|TRBV9
TGTGCCAGCAGCCCATTGGGGGGGCCCCAAGAGACCCAGTACTTC
CASSPLGGPQETQYF
>TRBJ1-2|.|TRBD1|TRBV5-1
TGCGCCAGCAGCTTGGCCGGGACAGGGAGCTATGGCTACACCTTC
CASSLAGTGSYGYTF
>TRBJ1-5|.|TRBD1|TRBV28
TGTGCCAGCAGTGCCACCGGTCAGGGGGTTGTGGGGTATCAGCCCCAGCATTTT
CASSATGQGVVGYQPQHF
>TRBJ1-2|.|TRBD1|TRBV11-3
TGTGCCAGCAGCTCCAACCGGGACAGAGGACTATATGGCTACACCTTC
CASSSNRDRGLYGYTF
>TRBJ2-1|.|TRBD2|TRBV18
TGTGCCAGCTCAGGAACGGGACTAGCGGGAGGCAACTCCTACAATGAGCAGTTCTTC
CASSGTGLAGGNSYNEQFF
>TRBJ2-2|.|TRBD1|TRBV29-1
TGCAGCGTGGTGGACAGGGGACCCGGGGAGCTGTTTTTT
CSVVDRGPGELFF
>TRBJ2-1|once|TRBD2|TRBV2
TGTGCCAGCAGCGAGACTAGCGGGAGATACAATGAGCAGTTCTTC
CASSETSGRYNEQFF
>TRBJ2-1|.|TRBD2|TRBV14
TGTGCCAGCAGCCAAATAGCGGGAGTTACCTACAATGAGCAGTTCTTC
CASSQIAGVTYNEQFF
>TRBJ2-7|few|.|TRBV2
TGTGCCAGCAGTGAAGCGAGATATTACGAGCAGTACTTC
CASSEARYYEQYF
>TRBJ2-1|.|.|TRBV7-9
TGTGCCAGCAGCTTCCCTAGCGACAATGAGCAGTTCTTC
CASSFPSDNEQFF
>TRBJ2-1|.|.|TRBV13
TGTGCCAGCAGCATGGGGCGGCGTAACTACAATGAGCAGTTCTTC
CASSMGRRNYNEQFF
>TRBJ2-3|.|TRBD2|TRBV7-6
TGTGCCAGCAGCGATCCTCCGGGACTAGCGGGAGATACGCAGTATTTT
CASSDPPGLAGDTQYF
>TRBJ2-7|once|.|TRBV6-1
TGTGCCAGCAGCCCTAGGGGGGGCTACTCCTACGAGCAGTACTTC
CASSPRGGYSYEQYF
>TRBJ2-5|few|.|TRBV7-2
TGTGCCAGCAGCTTCCCGTTTTCGGAGACCCAGTACTTC
CASSFPFSETQYF
>TRBJ2-6|.|.|TRBV23-1
TGCGCCAGCAGTCAATCGGTCAGGGAATCTGGGGCCAACGTCCTGACTTTC
CASSQSVRESGANVLTF
>TRBJ1-1|.|.|TRBV5-1
TGCGCCAGCAGCCTTGGCTCAGGGCTGAACACTGAAGCTTTCTTT
CASSLGSGLNTEAFF